This T cell receptor (beta chain) appears in the sequencing data of a study of T cell clones after liver transplantation (dated by TCRdb to about 2019). Broadly, across the study: ITN030ST, the source of the samples, was a randomized trial that attempted immunosuppression withdrawal within 2 years of liver transplantation. Donor-reactive T cell clones were identified using TCRbeta sequencing after a pre-transplant mixed lymphocyte reaction and were then followed in post-transplant blood. Third party-reactive TCRbeta sequences from pre-transplant MLRs were also identified as an antigen-independent comparator for donor-reactive sequences. Three of the eight recipients were HCV-positive; the others were transplanted for non-autoimmune, non-viral indications. No induction therapy was given to the subjects, and standard immunosuppression was administered until randomization at 12-24 months post-transplant. To count as tolerant, a recipient had to stay completely off immunosuppression for at least one year without liver enzymes climbing beyond twice the upper limit of normal. Blood samples were collected pre-transplant, pre-randomization before withdrawal, and post-randomization after either complete withdrawal or failed withdrawal. A cohort of 8 liver transplant recipients was studied, of whom 3 were classified as tolerant and 5 as non-tolerant. The paper's findings and limits, for the study overall: Donor-reactive sequences decreased more than third party-reactive sequences, which suggests partial antigen-specific deletion that was not related to withdrawal success. A significant post-transplant decrease in circulating donor-reactive CD4 TCRbeta sequences was observed in most of the 8 subjects, irrespective of tolerance or HCV status. The conclusions were preliminary, being limited by small, heterogeneous patient numbers and by non-standardized post-transplant time points. After accounting for repertoire turnover, donor-reactive detection was significantly reduced in 7 of 8 subjects for CD4 and 8 of 8 for CD8. Since no allograft tissue specimens were available, donor-reactive T cells may have migrated into the graft instead of being deleted. In two subjects, low numbers of available donor cells limited the measurable donor-reactive repertoire.

Turning to this clone: This receptor's antigen is unknown. Per-base qualities were not stored, and no clone one base away is much larger.

Trimming accounts for 5 bases at V and 1 base at J, while the number of junction bases matched to no gene is 6. Its CDR3 holds 15 amino acids, cysteine through phenylalanine. The DNA shown is the 45-base CDR3, in frame from base 1. The germline V gene (reference sequence) yields LNHDA for CDR1 and SQIVND for CDR2. Thawed unstimulated PBMCs were stained for CD3, CD4 and CD8 and FACS-sorted into CD3+CD4+ and CD3+CD8+ populations. Each of the 8 studied subjects was randomized to immunosuppression withdrawal. The Qiagen DNeasy Blood and Tissue Kit was used for isolation of genomic DNA. Using immunoSEQ, frozen genomic DNA was subjected to high-throughput TCRbeta CDR3 sequencing, a process that included PCR amplification, mapping, bias correction and internal controls. In the original analysis: Only productive rearrangements were retained, with each unique TCRbeta sequence defined by its CDR3 nucleotide sequence together with its V and J gene. For a sequence to be called donor-reactive, it needed a frequency of at least 0.01% and at least 5-fold expansion in CFSE-low cells compared with unstimulated pre-transplant cells. Per-subject minimum frequency thresholds, based on the lowest-template unstimulated sample, ensured at least 90% detection power. Jensen-Shannon divergence between the top 1000 TCRbeta sequences post-transplant and pre-transplant was used to measure repertoire turnover. Changes in detection of donor-reactive sequences were tested with two-sided Fisher's exact tests. Sourced from immuneACCESS, this table was stored by TCRdb with only in-frame sequences that have V and J called. A share of the clones is absent; for the studies checked, an unresolved V gene accounts for under half, and the remainder has no known explanation. V and J calls and clone size follow that table, whereas D and trimming were derived from the DNA. Within this sample are tens of thousands of clones, with 75% to 90% of them counted one time only. Of the sample, roughly 3% is held by the ten largest clones.

This sequence uses TRBV19 and TRBJ2-5, and 8 junctional nucleotides match TRBD1. This sequence originates from a human patient who received a liver transplant. Some T cells may originate with the graft donor following a transplant. This sample comprised CD4+ T cells from blood, obtained at the 22-month timepoint. The bases read TGTGCCAGTAGTGAATTGACAGGGGCCCAAGAGACCCAGTACTTC. It specifies CASSELTGAQETQYF. With all but the CDR3 taken from the reference TRBV19 and TRBJ2-5 genes, the full variable domain is: DGGITQSPKYLFRKEGQNVTLSCEQNLNHDAMYWYRQDPGQGLRLIYYSQIVNDFQKGDIAEGYSVSREKKESFPLTVTSAQKNPTAFYLCASSELTGAQETQYFGPGTRLLVL.